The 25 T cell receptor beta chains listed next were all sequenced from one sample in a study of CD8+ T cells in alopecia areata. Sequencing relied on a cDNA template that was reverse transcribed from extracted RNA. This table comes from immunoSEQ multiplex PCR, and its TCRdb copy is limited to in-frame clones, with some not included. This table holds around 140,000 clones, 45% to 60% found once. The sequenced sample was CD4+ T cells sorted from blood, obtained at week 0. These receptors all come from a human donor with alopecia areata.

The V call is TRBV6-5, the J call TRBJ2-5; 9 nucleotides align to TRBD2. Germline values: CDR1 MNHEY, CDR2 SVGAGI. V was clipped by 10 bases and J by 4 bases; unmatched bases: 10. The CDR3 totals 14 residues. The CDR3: CATRRAGGRETQYF. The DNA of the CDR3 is TGTGCCACCCGGCGAGCGGGAGGTCGAGAGACCCAGTACTTC.

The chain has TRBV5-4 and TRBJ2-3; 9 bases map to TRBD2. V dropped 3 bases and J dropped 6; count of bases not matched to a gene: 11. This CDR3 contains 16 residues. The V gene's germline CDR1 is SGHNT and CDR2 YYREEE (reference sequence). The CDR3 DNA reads TGTGCCAGCAGCTCCCCCTCAAGCGGGAGGACCGATACGCAGTATTTT. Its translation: CASSSPSSGRTDTQYF.

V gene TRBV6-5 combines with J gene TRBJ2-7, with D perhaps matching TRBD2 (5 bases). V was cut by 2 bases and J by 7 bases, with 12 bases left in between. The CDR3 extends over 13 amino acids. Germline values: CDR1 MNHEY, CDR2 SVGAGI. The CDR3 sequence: CASSYGPPGEQYF. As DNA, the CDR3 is TGTGCCAGCAGTTACGGTCCGCCGGGGGAGCAGTACTTC.

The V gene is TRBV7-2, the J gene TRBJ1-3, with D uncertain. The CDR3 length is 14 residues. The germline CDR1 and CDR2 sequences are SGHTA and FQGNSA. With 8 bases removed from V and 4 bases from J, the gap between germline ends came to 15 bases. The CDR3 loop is CASRPGVFGNTIYF. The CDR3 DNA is TGTGCCAGCCGCCCGGGCGTTTTCGGAAACACCATATATTTT. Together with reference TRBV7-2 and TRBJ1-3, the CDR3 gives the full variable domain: GAGVSQSPSNKVTEKGKDVELRCDPISGHTALYWYRQSLGQGLEFLIYFQGNSAPDKSGLPSDRFSAERTGGSVSTLTIQRTQQEDSAVYLCASRPGVFGNTIYFGEGSWLTVV.

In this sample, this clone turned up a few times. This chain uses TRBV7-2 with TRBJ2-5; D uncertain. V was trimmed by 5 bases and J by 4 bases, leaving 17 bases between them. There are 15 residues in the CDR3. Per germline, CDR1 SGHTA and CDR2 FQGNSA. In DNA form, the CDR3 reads TGTGCCAGCAGCCCCTCGAGCGCCCATGGAGAGACCCAGTACTTC. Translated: CASSPSSAHGETQYF.

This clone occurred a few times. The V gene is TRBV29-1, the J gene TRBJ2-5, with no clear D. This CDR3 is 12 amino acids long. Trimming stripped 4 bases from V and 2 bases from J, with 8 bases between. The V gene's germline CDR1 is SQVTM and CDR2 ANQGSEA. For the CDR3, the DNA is TGCAGCGTTGGTGGCCTACAAGAGACCCAGTACTTC. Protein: CSVGGLQETQYF.

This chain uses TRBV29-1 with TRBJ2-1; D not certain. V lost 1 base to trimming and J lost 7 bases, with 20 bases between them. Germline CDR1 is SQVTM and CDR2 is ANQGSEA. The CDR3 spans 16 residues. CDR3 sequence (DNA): TGCAGCGTTGAAGGAAATTCAGCGCGAATCTGGAATGAGCAGTTCTTC. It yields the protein CSVEGNSARIWNEQFF.

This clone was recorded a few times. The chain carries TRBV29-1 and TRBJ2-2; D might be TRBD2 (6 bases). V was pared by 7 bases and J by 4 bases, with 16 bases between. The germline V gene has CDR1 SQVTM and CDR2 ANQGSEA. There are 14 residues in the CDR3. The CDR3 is CSGRGVIGTGELFF. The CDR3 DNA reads TGCAGCGGGCGCGGGGTTATCGGCACCGGGGAGCTGTTTTTT.

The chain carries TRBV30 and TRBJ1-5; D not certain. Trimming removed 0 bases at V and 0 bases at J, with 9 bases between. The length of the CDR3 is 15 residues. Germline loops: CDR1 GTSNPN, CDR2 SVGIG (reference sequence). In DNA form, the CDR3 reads TGTGCCTGGAGTGTTACACCGGGTAGCAATCAGCCCCAGCATTTT. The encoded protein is CAWSVTPGSNQPQHF. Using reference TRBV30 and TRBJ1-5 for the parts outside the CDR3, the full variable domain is SQTIHQWPATLVQPVGSPLSLECTVEGTSNPNLYWYRQAAGRGLQLLFYSVGIGQISSEVPQNLSASRPQDRQFILSSKKLLLSDSGFYLCAWSVTPGSNQPQHFGDGTRLSIL.

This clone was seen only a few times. The CDR3 region has the DNA TGCGCCAGCAGGGGAGGCAGCGATGAGCAGTTCTTC. Translated, it gives CASRGGSDEQFF. The rearrangement links TRBV5-1 to TRBJ2-1, with D tentatively TRBD2 (6 bases). CDR1 is SGHRS and CDR2 is YFSETQ in the germline V gene. The CDR3 runs to 12 residues. V lost 5 bases and J lost 8, with 11 bases in between. The variable domain in full, completed from reference TRBV5-1 and TRBJ2-1, reads KAGVTQTPRYLIKTRGQQVTLSCSPISGHRSVSWYQQTPGQGLQFLFEYFSETQRNKGNFPGRFSGRQFSNSRSEMNVSTLELGDSALYLCASRGGSDEQFFGPGTRLTVL.

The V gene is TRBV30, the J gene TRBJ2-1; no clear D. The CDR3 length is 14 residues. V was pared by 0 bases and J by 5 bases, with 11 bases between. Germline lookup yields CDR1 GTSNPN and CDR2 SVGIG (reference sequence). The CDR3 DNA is TGTGCCTGGAGTGTAGAAGAGGCAGACAATGAGCAGTTCTTC. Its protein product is CAWSVEEADNEQFF. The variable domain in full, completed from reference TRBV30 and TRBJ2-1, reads SQTIHQWPATLVQPVGSPLSLECTVEGTSNPNLYWYRQAAGRGLQLLFYSVGIGQISSEVPQNLSASRPQDRQFILSSKKLLLSDSGFYLCAWSVEEADNEQFFGPGTRLTVL.

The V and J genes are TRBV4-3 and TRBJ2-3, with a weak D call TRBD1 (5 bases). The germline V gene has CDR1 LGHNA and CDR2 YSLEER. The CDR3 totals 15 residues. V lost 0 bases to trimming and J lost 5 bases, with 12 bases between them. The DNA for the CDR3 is TGCGCCAGCAGCCAAGACAGGGTACGCGGAGATACGCAGTATTTT. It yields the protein CASSQDRVRGDTQYF.

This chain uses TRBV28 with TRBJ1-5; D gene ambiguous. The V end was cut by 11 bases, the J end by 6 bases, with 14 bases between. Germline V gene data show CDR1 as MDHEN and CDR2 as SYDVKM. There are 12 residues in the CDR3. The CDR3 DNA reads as TGTGCCGTCGGGGATGGAGTTCAGCCCCAGCATTTT. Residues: CAVGDGVQPQHF.

The CDR3: CASRYEGATNEKLFF. DNA for the CDR3: TGCGCCAGCAGATACGAGGGGGCAACTAATGAAAAACTGTTTTTT. The chain is built from TRBV5-1 and TRBJ1-4; D is possibly TRBD1 (6 bases). There are 15 residues in the CDR3. Between the trimmed V and J ends, which lost 5 bases and 0 bases, there was a span of 11 bases. The germline CDR1 and CDR2 sequences are SGHRS and YFSETQ.

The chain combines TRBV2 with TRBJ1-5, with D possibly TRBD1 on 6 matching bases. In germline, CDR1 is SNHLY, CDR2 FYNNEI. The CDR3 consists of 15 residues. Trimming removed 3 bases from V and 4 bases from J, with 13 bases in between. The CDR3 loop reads CASSESGGSNQPQHF. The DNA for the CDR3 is TGTGCCAGCAGTGAGTCTGGGGGCAGTAATCAGCCCCAGCATTTT.

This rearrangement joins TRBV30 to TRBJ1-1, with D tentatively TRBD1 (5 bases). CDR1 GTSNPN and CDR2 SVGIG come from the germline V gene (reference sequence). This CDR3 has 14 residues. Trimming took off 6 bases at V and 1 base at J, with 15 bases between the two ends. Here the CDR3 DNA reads TGTGCCTGCAAAATGGGACCGTCGAACACTGAAGCTTTCTTT. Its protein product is CACKMGPSNTEAFF.

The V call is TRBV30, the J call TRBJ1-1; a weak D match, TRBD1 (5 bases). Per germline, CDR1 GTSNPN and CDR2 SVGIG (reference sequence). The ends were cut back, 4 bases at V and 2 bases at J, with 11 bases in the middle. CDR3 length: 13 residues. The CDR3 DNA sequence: TGTGCCTGGAACAGGACACCAAACACTGAAGCTTTCTTT. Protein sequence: CAWNRTPNTEAFF.

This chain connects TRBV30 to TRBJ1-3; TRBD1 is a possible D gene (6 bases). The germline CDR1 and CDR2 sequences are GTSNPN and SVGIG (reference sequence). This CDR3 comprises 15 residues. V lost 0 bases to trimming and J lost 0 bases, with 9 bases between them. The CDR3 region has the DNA TGTGCCTGGAGTGTCAACAGGGCCTCTGGAAACACCATATATTTT. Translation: CAWSVNRASGNTIYF. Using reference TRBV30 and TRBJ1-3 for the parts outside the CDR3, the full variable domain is SQTIHQWPATLVQPVGSPLSLECTVEGTSNPNLYWYRQAAGRGLQLLFYSVGIGQISSEVPQNLSASRPQDRQFILSSKKLLLSDSGFYLCAWSVNRASGNTIYFGEGSWLTVV.

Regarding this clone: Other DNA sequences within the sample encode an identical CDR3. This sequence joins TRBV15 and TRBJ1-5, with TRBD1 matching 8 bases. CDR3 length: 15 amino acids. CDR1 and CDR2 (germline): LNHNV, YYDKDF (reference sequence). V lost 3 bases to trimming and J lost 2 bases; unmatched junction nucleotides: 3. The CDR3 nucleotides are TGTGCCACCAGCAGGACAGGGGTCCGCAATCAGCCCCAGCATTTT. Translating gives CATSRTGVRNQPQHF.

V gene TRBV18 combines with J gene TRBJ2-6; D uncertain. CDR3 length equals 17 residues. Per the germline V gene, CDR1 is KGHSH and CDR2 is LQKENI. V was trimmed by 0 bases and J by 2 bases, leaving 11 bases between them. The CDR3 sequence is CASSPPQGITGANVLTF. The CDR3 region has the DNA TGTGCCAGCTCACCACCACAAGGGATTACTGGGGCCAACGTCCTGACTTTC.

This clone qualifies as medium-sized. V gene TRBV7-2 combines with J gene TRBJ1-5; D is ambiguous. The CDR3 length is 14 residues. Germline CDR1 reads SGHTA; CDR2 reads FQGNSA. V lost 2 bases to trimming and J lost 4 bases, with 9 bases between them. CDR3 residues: CASSLRWENQPQHF. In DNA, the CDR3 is TGTGCCAGCAGCTTAAGGTGGGAGAATCAGCCCCAGCATTTT.

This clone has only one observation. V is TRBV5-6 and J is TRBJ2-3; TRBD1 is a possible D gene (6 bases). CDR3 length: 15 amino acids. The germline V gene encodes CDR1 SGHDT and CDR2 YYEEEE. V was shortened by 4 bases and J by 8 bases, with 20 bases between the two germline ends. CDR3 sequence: CASSPPGTRVTTQYF. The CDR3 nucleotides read TGTGCCAGCAGCCCACCCGGGACACGAGTCACTACGCAGTATTTT.

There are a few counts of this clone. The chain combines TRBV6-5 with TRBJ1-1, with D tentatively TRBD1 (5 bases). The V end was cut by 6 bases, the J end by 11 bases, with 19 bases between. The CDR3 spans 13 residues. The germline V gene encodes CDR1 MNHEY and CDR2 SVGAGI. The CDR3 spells CASRAGVGRRAFF. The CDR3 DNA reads TGTGCCAGCAGAGCGGGGGTGGGAAGAAGGGCTTTCTTT.

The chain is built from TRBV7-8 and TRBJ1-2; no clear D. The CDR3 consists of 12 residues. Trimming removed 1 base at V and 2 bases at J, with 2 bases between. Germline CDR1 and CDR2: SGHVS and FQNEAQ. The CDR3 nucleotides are TGTGCCAGCAGCTTAGACAACTATGGCTACACCTTC. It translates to CASSLDNYGYTF.

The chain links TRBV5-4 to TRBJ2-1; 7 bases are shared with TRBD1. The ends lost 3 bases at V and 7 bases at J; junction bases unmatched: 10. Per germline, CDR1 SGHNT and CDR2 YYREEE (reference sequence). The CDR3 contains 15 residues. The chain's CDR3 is CASSSETGSANEQFF. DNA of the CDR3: TGTGCCAGCAGCTCTGAGACAGGGTCTGCAAATGAGCAGTTCTTC.